What follows is one TCR beta chain and its context. The record originates from a study of control samples from healthy donors and cancer patients. TCRdb keeps only in-frame clones here, not all; method: immunoSEQ multiplex PCR. The profile covers about 190,000 clones, with 91% appearing a single time and 1.5% to 2% taken by the ten largest. This TCR was recovered from a man between 25 and 39 years old in good health. Sample: blood.

The CDR3 is CASSFFKGSPLHF. CDR3 bases: TGTGCCAGCAGTTTTTTTAAGGGTTCACCCCTCCACTTT. The chain employs TRBV12-3 or TRBV12-4 and TRBJ1-6; D is ambiguous. The CDR3 has 13 residues. The V and J ends lost 3 bases and 9 bases respectively, with 9 bases between them.